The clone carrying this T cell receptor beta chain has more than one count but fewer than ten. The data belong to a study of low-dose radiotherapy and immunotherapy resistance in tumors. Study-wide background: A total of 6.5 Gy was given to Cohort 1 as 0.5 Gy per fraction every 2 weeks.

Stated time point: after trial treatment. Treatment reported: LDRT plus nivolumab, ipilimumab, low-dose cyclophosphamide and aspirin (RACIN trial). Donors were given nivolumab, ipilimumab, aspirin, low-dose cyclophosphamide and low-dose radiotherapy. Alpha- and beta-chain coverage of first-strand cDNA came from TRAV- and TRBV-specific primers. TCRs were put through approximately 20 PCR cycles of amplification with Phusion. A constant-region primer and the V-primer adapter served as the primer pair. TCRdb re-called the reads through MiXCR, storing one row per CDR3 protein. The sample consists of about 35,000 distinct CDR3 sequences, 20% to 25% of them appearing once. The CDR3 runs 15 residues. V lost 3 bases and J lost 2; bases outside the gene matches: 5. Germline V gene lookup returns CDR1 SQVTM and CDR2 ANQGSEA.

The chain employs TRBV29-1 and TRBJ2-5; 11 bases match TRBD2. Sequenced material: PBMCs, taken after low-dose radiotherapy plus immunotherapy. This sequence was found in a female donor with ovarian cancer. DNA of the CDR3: TGCAGCGTTGATCAGCTAGCGGGAGGTCAAGAGACCCAGTACTTC. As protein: CSVDQLAGGQETQYF.